This is a list of T cell receptor beta chains from one sample in a study of Ad26.COV2.S vaccination and SARS-CoV-2 variants. The repertoire was sequenced with immunoSEQ multiplex PCR; TCRdb's copy has only in-frame clones and lacks some. The profile shows roughly 500,000 clones, 85% to 90% of them singletons. The material was peripheral blood, obtained in a trial of Ad26.COV2.S vaccine versus placebo. The receptors here all came from a person aged 18-65 years who received the Ad26.COV2.S COVID-19 vaccine or a placebo. CDR3s include the opening cysteine and the closing phenylalanine or tryptophan. The D gene is left open where the match is weak. Rows may omit the clone size; those that give it use once, few, many or a size class.

J	D	V	size	CDR3	DNA
TRBJ2-3	TRBD2	TRBV3-1/TRBV3-2	once	CASSHRTSTQYF	TGTGCCAGCAGCCACCGGACTAGCACGCAGTATTTT
TRBJ1-1	.	TRBV7-3	.	CASSLTPGENTEAFF	TGTGCCAGCAGCTTAACGCCAGGGGAGAACACTGAAGCTTTCTTT
TRBJ1-6	.	TRBV9	.	CASSPQPSGSNSPLHF	TGTGCCAGCAGCCCCCAACCCTCAGGTTCTAATTCACCCCTCCACTTT
TRBJ2-7	.	TRBV6-5	.	CASRPSGPLIYEQYF	TGTGCCAGCAGGCCCAGCGGACCTCTCATCTACGAGCAGTACTTC
TRBJ1-1	.	TRBV7-9	.	CASSFRSEAFF	TGTGCCAGCAGCTTCCGGTCTGAAGCTTTCTTT
TRBJ2-7	.	TRBV27	.	CASSPKVRSTSSYEQYF	TGTGCCAGCAGTCCCAAAGTCAGAAGTACGAGCTCCTACGAGCAGTACTTC
TRBJ1-1	.	TRBV6-1	.	CASSEVLANTEAFF	TGTGCCAGCAGTGAAGTACTGGCGAACACTGAAGCTTTCTTT
TRBJ1-4	TRBD1	TRBV3-1/TRBV3-2	.	CASSPSPRDREPTNEKLFF	TGTGCCAGCAGCCCCTCCCCCCGGGACAGGGAACCAACTAATGAAAAACTGTTTTTT
TRBJ2-5	.	TRBV7-8	.	CASSKVWAYQETQYF	TGTGCCAGCTCTAAGGTGTGGGCGTACCAAGAGACCCAGTACTTC
TRBJ1-2	.	TRBV3-1/TRBV3-2	.	CASSQVSTINYGYTF	TGTGCCAGCAGCCAAGTGTCCACCATTAACTATGGCTACACCTTC
TRBJ1-2	.	TRBV5-1	few	CASSLGQLYGYTF	TGCGCCAGCAGCTTGGGACAGCTCTATGGCTACACCTTC
TRBJ2-5	TRBD1	TRBV28	.	CASSRGQVRRETQYF	TGTGCCAGCAGTCGAGGACAGGTTCGGCGGGAGACCCAGTACTTC
TRBJ1-1	.	TRBV15	.	CATSFAWDTEAFF	TGTGCCACCAGCTTCGCCTGGGACACTGAAGCTTTCTTT
TRBJ2-1	.	TRBV29-1	.	CSVDSGYNEQFF	TGCAGCGTTGACTCGGGTTACAATGAGCAGTTCTTC
TRBJ2-2	.	TRBV4-3	.	CASSQLGTGTGELFF	TGCGCCAGCAGCCAGCTTGGGACGGGAACCGGGGAGCTGTTTTTT